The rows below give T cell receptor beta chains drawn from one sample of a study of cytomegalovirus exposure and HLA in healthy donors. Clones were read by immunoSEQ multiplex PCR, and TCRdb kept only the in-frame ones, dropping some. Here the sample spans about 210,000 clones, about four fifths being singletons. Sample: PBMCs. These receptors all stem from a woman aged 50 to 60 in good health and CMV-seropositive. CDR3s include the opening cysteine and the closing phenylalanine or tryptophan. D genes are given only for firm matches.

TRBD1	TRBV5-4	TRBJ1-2	CASSSLGTGDGYTF	TGTGCCAGCAGCTCGCTAGGGACAGGGGATGGCTACACCTTC
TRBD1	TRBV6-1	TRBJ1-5	CASSEAGTGQGLYSNQPQHF	TGTGCCAGCAGTGAAGCCGGGACAGGCCAGGGGCTTTATAGCAATCAGCCCCAGCATTTT
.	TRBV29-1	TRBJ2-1	CSAGAAGRHGEQFF	TGCAGCGCTGGGGCAGCAGGGCGCCACGGTGAGCAGTTCTTC
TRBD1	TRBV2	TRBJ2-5	CASNQQGMIQETQYF	TGTGCCAGCAACCAACAGGGGATGATCCAAGAGACCCAGTACTTC
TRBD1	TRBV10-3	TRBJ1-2	CAISGDQGVLGYTF	TGTGCCATCAGTGGAGACCAGGGGGTCTTGGGCTACACCTTC
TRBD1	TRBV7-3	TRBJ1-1	CASSEGQGFRNTEAFF	TGTGCCAGCAGCGAGGGACAGGGATTCCGAAACACTGAAGCTTTCTTT
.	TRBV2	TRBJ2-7	CASHREPLSEQYF	TGTGCCAGCCACCGGGAGCCGCTTTCCGAGCAGTACTTC
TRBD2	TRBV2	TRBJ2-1	CASSDLRRTSGGTYNEQFF	TGTGCCAGCAGTGATCTCCGTCGGACTAGCGGGGGGACCTACAATGAGCAGTTCTTC
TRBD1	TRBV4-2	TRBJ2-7	CASSPSTGQGLHEQYF	TGTGCCAGCAGCCCATCCACGGGACAGGGGTTACACGAGCAGTACTTC
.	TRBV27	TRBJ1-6	CASSSRRGNSPLHF	TGTGCCAGCAGTTCGCGGAGGGGTAATTCACCCCTCCACTTT